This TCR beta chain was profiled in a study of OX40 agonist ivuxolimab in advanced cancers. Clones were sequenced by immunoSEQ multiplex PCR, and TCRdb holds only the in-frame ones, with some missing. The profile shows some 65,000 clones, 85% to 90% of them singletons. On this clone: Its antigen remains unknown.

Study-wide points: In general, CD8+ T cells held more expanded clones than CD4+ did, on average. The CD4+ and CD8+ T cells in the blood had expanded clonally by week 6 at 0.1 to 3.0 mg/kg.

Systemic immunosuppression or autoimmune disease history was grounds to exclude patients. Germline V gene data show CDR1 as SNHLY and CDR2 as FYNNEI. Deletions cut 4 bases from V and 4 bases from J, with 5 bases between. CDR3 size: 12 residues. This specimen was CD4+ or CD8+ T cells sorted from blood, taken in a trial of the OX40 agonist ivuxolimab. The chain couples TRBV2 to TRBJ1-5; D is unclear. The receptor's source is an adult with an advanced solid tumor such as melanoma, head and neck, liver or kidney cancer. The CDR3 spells CASSAWNQPQHF. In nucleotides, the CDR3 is TGTGCCAGCAGTGCGTGGAATCAGCCCCAGCATTTT.